These 4 T cell receptor beta chains were all obtained from the same sample, sequenced in a study of tumor-infiltrating lymphocytes in primary liver carcinoma. Out of unsorted whole blood came the blood RNA, and germline DNA was extracted as well. TCR beta cDNA was prepared out of roughly 490 ng total RNA by means of a constant-region primer. Slightly modified ARM-PCR with three nested multiplex PCR rounds yielded TCR beta libraries. TRBV1-TRBV30 forward and Cbeta reverse primers drove the first two roughly 10-cycle rounds. TCRdb re-called the multiplex PCR reads through MiXCR, storing one row per CDR3 protein. The repertoire consists of roughly 330,000 distinct CDR3 sequences, with roughly two thirds occurring once and the leading ten covering under 8.5%. Sequenced input: peripheral blood. The receptors here all came from a man aged 40-49 years with primary liver carcinoma and hepatitis B virus infection.

This clonotype was recorded once. The junction shows a germline mismatch at one end, possibly a read error. This chain joins TRBV11-3 and TRBJ2-1; D is uncertain. The length of the CDR3 is 13 residues. Germline V gene data show CDR1 as SGHNT and CDR2 as YENEEA. CDR3 in DNA: TGTGCCAGCATCTTAGTTCGGGACAATGAGCAGTTCTTC. Translating it yields CASILVRDNEQFF.

Comments on this clonotype: The conserved phenylalanine or tryptophan is not found at the CDR3 terminus, so this likely reflects a read error. V and J are TRBV11-2 and TRBJ2-7; 7 bases agree with TRBD1. The V and J ends lost 5 bases and 1 base, in that order; junction bases with no gene match: 5. Germline values: CDR1 SGHAT, CDR2 FQNNGV. The CDR3 runs to 14 residues. The CDR3 bases are TGTGCCAGCAGCCGCCCGGGACAGTCCTACGAGCAGTACCTC. It translates to CASSRPGQSYEQYL.

This clonotype has a single count. Germline is not matched at one junction end, which may reflect a read error. The chain employs TRBV5-1 and TRBJ2-1; D ambiguous. The germline V gene has CDR1 SGHRS and CDR2 YFSETQ. This CDR3 is 15 amino acids long. CDR3: CASNLALSSYNEQFF. The CDR3 region has the DNA TGCGCCAGCAACTTGGCCTTGAGCTCATACAATGAGCAGTTCTTC.

Concerning this clonotype: This may arise from a read error, as a much more abundant clone is one base away. DNA for the CDR3: TGCGCCAGCAGCCAAGAACGCGGATCATTGGCGGAGTACACCTTC. Its translation is CASSQERGSLAEYTF. This chain joins TRBV4-3 and TRBJ1-2; D gene ambiguous. The germline V gene has CDR1 LGHNA and CDR2 YSLEER. V was shortened by 0 bases and J by 11 bases, with 19 bases between the two germline ends. This CDR3 is built from 15 residues.